This TCR beta chain stems from a study of early T cells in non-severe SARS-CoV-2 infection. Study findings and constraints: Clonotype matching in VDJdb favored anti-spike CD8 responses and did not capture private and CD4 specificities.

The CDR3 totals 17 residues. Germline CDR1 and CDR2: GTSNPN and SVGIG (reference sequence). V gave up 2 bases and J gave up 3 bases, with 20 bases separating them. This clonotype was detected many times. Its antigen is unidentified. The TCR library protocol was used to attach unique molecular identifiers. These identifiers were attached to individual cDNA molecules. Each CDR3 protein is one row after TCRdb ran MiXCR on the 5' RACE reads. The sample records approximately 100,000 distinct CDR3 sequences, 12% to 15% being singletons. Sequenced: whole blood. The source is an adult who was a healthcare worker with PCR-confirmed SARS-CoV-2 infection or an uninfected control (not recorded which). This sequence joins TRBV30 and TRBJ2-1; possible D gene TRBD2, 6 bases. The CDR3 DNA reads as TGTGCCTGGAGTACACAGTACGGGGACTTGATCTACAATGAGCAGTTCTTC. This sequence encodes CAWSTQYGDLIYNEQFF.